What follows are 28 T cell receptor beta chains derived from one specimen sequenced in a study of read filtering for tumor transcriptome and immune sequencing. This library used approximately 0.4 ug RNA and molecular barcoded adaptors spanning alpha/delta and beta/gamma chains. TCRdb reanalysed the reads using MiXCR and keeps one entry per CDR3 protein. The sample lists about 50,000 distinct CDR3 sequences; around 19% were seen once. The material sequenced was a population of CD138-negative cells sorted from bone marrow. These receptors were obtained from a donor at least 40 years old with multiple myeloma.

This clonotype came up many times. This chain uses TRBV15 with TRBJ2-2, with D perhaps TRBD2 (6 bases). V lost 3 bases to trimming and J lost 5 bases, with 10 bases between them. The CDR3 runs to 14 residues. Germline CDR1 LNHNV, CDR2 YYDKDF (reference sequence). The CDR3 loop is CATSSAGRTGELFF. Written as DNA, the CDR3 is TGTGCCACCAGCAGCGCGGGAAGGACCGGGGAGCTGTTTTTT.

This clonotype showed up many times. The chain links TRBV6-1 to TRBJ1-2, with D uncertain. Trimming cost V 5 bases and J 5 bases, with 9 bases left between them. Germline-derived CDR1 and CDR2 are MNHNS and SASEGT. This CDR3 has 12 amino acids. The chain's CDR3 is CASSPFEYGYTF. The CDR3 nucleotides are TGTGCCAGCAGTCCTTTTGAATATGGCTACACCTTC.

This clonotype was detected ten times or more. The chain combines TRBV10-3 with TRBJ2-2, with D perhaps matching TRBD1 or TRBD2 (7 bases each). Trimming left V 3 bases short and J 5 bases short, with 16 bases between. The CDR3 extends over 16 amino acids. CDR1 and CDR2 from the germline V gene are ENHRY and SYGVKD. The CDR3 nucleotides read TGTGCCATCAGTGACGCCGACAGGGAGGGAACCGGGGAGCTGTTTTTT. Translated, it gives CAISDADREGTGELFF.

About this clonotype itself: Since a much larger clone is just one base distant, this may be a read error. This CDR3 is CASSTGQYNQPRHF. The CDR3 nucleotides are TGTGCCAGCAGTACGGGACAGTACAATCAGCCCCGGCATTTT. The V and J genes are TRBV6-2 or TRBV6-3 and TRBJ1-5; the match to TRBD1 covers 7 bases. The CDR3 contains 14 residues. CDR1 is MNHEY and CDR2 is SVGEGT in the germline V gene.

This CDR3 reads CSVAPGLEAFF. In DNA form, the CDR3 reads TGCAGCGTTGCTCCGGGCCTAGAAGCTTTCTTT. V and J are TRBV29-1 and TRBJ1-1; unclear D gene. V lost 4 bases to trimming and J lost 8 bases, with 11 bases between them. The CDR3 length is 11 residues. Per germline, CDR1 SQVTM and CDR2 ANQGSEA.

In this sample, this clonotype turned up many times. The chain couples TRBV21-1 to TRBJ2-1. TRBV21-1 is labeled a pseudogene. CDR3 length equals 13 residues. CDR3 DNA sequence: TGTGCCAGCAGCTCGTGGCCCTACAATGAGCAGTTCTTC. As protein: CASSSWPYNEQFF.

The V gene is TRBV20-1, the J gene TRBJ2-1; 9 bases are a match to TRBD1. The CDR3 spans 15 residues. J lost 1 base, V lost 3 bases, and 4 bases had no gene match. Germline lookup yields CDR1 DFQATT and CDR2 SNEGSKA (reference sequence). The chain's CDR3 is CSAREQGASYNEQFF. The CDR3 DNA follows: TGCAGTGCTAGGGAACAGGGGGCGTCCTACAATGAGCAGTTCTTC.

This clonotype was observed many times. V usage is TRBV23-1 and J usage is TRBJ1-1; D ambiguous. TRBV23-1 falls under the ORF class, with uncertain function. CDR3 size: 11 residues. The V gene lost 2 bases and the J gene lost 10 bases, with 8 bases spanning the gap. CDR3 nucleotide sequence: TGCGCCAGCAGTCAAATTTCTCCAGCTTTCTTT. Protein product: CASSQISPAFF.

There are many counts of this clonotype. CDR3 residues: CSALHNNEQFF. The CDR3 coding sequence is TGCAGCGCCCTACATAACAATGAGCAGTTCTTC. The rearrangement links TRBV29-1 to TRBJ2-1; no firm D call. CDR3 size: 11 residues. V lost 7 bases, J lost 5 bases, and 9 bases lay in between. In germline, CDR1 is SQVTM, CDR2 ANQGSEA.

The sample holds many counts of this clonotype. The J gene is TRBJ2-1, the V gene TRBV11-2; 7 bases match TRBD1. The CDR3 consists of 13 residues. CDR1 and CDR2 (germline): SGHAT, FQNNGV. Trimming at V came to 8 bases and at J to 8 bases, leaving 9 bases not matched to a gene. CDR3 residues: CASHVDRSYEQFF. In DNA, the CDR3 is TGTGCCAGCCATGTGGACAGGAGCTATGAGCAGTTCTTC.

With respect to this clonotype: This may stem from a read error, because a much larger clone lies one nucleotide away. The chain's CDR3 is CATSDLGPAGADTQYF. CDR3 nucleotide sequence: TGTGCCACCAGTGATTTAGGACCAGCGGGAGCAGATACGCAGTATTTT. The chain recombines TRBV24-1 with TRBJ2-3; 8 positions agree with TRBD2. Germline trimming cut 1 base from V and 4 bases from J; bases unmatched to any gene: 6. The CDR3 loop spans 16 amino acids. Germline CDR1 reads KGHDR; CDR2 reads SFDVKD.

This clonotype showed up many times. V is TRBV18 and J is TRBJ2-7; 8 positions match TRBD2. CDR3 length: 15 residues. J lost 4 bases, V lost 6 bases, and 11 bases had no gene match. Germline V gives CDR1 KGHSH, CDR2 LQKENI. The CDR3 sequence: CASSPATGGRYEQYF. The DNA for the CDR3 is TGTGCCAGCTCTCCAGCTACTGGCGGGAGGTACGAGCAGTACTTC.

CDR3 nucleotide sequence: TGCGCCAGCAGTCAGCGACAGGGCCGACAGCCCCAGCATTTT. It codes for CASSQRQGRQPQHF. The chain is built from TRBV23-1 and TRBJ1-5, with 7 bases identical to TRBD1. TRBV23-1 is designated an ORF whose function remains uncertain. The CDR3 spans 14 residues. Trimming cost V 3 bases and J 7 bases; bases outside gene matches: 6.

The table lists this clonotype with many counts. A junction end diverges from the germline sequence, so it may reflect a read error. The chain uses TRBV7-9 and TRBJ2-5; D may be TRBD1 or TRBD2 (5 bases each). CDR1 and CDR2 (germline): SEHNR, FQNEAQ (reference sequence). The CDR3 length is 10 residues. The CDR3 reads CASSSPRGGF. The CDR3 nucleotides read TGTGCCAGCAGCTCTCCACGGGGCGGCTTC.

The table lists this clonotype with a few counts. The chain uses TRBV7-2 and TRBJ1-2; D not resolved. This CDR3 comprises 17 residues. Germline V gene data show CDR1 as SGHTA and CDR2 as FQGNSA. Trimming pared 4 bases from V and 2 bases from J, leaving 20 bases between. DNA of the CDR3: TGTGCCAGCAGCTCCCGAGCGTCCCTCCAGGCCAACTATGGCTACACCTTC. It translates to CASSSRASLQANYGYTF.

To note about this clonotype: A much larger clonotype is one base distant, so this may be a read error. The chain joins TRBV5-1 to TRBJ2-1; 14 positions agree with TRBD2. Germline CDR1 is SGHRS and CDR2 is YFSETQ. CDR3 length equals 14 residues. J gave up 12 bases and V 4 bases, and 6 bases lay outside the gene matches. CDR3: CASSGTSGSDGQFF. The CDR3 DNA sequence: TGCGCCAGCAGCGGGACTAGCGGGAGCGATGGGCAGTTCTTC.

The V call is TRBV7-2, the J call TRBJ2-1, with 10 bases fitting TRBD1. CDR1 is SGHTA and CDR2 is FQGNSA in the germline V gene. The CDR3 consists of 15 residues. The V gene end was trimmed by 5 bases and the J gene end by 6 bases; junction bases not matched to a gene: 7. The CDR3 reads CASSRTGTGVNEQFF. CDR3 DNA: TGTGCCAGCAGCCGGACCGGGACAGGGGTCAATGAGCAGTTCTTC.

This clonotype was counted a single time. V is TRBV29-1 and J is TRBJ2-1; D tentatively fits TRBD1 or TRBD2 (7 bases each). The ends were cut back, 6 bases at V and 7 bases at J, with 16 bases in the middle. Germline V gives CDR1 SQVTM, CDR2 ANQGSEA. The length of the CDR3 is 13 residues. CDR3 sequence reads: CSVAGTAGNEQFF. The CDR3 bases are TGCAGCGTAGCCGGGACAGCGGGAAATGAGCAGTTCTTC.

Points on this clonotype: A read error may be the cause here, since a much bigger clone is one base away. DNA for the CDR3: TGTGCCAGTAATCTTCCCGGGAACACTGAAGCTTTCTTT. Residues: CASNLPGNTEAFF. The chain recombines TRBV19 with TRBJ1-1; D not resolved. The V gene lost 7 bases and the J gene lost 1 base, with 10 bases spanning the gap. The V gene's germline CDR1 is LNHDA and CDR2 SQIVND (reference sequence). This CDR3 has 13 residues.

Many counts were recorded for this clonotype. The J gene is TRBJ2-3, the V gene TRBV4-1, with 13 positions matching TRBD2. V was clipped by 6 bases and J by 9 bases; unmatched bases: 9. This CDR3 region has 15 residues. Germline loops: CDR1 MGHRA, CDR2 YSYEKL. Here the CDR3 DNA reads TGCGCCAGCAGTCAACTAGCGGGAGGGGGTTACACGCAGTATTTT. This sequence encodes CASSQLAGGGYTQYF.

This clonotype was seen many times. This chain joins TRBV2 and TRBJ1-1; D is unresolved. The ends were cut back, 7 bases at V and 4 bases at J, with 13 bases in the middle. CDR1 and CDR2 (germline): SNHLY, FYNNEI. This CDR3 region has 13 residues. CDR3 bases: TGTGCCAGCACCCGACGCGAGTCCACTGAAGCTTTCTTT. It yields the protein CASTRRESTEAFF.

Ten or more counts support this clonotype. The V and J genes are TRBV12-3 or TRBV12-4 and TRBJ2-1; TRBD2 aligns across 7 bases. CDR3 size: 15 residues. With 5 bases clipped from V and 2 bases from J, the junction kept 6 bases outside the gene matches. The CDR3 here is CASSPTSSPYNEQFF. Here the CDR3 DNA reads TGTGCCAGCAGTCCGACTAGCTCCCCCTACAATGAGCAGTTCTTC.

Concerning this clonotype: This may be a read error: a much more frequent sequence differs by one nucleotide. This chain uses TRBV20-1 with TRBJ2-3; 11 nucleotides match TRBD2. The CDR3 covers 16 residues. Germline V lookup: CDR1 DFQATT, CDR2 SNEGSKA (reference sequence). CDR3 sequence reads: CSADLTSGRRTATQYF. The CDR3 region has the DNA TGCAGTGCCGATCTTACTAGCGGGAGAAGGACAGCTACGCAGTATTTT.

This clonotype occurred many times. This chain's CDR3 is CASSGSSGYNEQFF. As DNA, the CDR3 is TGTGCCAGCAGTGGGTCTAGCGGCTACAATGAGCAGTTCTTC. V and J are TRBV11-3 and TRBJ2-1; TRBD2 matches at 7 bases. J lost 3 bases, V lost 6 bases, and 5 bases had no gene match. This CDR3 is built from 14 residues. Germline CDR1 reads SGHNT; CDR2 reads YENEEA.

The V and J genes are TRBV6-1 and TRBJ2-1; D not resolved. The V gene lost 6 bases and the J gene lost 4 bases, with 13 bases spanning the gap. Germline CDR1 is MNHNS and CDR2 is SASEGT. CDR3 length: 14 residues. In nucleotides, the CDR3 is TGTGCCAGCAGCGTAATCTGGTCTTACAATGAGCAGTTCTTC. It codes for CASSVIWSYNEQFF.

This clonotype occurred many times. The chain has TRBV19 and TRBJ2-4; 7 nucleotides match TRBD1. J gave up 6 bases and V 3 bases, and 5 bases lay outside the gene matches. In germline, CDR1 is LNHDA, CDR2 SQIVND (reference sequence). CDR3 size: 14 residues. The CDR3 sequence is CASSMRGGGNIQYF. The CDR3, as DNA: TGTGCCAGTAGTATGAGAGGGGGCGGAAACATTCAGTACTTC.

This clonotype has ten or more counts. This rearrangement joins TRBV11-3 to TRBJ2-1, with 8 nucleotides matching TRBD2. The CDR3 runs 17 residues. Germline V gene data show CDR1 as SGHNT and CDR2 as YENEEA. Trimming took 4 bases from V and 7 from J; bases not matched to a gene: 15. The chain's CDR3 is CASSSGGASRERNEQFF. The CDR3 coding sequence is TGTGCCAGCAGCTCCGGGGGGGCTAGCAGGGAGCGGAATGAGCAGTTCTTC.

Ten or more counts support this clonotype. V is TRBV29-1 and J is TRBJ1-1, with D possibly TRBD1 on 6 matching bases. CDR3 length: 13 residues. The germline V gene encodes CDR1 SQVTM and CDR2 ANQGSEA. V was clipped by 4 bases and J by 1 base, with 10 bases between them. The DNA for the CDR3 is TGCAGCGTTGCGCAGGGGCAGAACACTGAAGCTTTCTTT. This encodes CSVAQGQNTEAFF.